This TCR beta chain was sequenced for a study of T-cell reconstitution after alpha-beta-depleted transplantation in children (dated by TCRdb to the mid-2010s). In terms of the full investigation: Using TCR repertoire profiling, the study quantitatively followed how T-cell immune reconstitution unfolded in children after TCRalphabeta/CD19-depleted allogeneic hematopoietic cell transplantation.

Library preparation was by PCR. Instrument on record: Illumina HiSeq 2500. TCR libraries were prepared with molecular barcoding, using unique molecular identifiers to normalize TCRbeta repertoire quantification. TCRdb ran its own pipeline on the public reads, namely fastp trimming at Q25 and MiXCR clone calling, and kept in-frame beta chains. Rows are combined by CDR3 protein, so each entry shows the most common genes and DNA. This sample has some 200,000 distinct CDR3 sequences in its table, and roughly 15% of those were observed once. The ten largest make up under 15% of the sample. This clonotype was observed a few times. The antigen it binds to is not known. No base-level quality is on record; no much larger clone is a single base apart. The origin of this receptor is a human donor who donated a stem cell graft to a child with acute lymphoblastic leukemia. Source: PBMCs from the stem cell graft donor, taken from the stem cell graft.

CDR3 sequence: CASSFPSKRTQYF. Here is the DNA: TGTGCCAGCAGTTTTCCGAGTAAGAGAACCCAGTACTTC. The rearrangement combines TRBV12-3 or TRBV12-4 with TRBJ2-5; the D gene identity is not certain. From cysteine to phenylalanine, the CDR3 is 13 amino acids long. The DNA shown is the 39-base CDR3, in frame from base 1. V is clipped by 3 bases and J by 8 bases, and the sequence between their germline boundaries is 13 bases long.